This passage covers 2 T cell receptor beta chains from one sample sequenced in a study of Graves' ophthalmopathy and Graves' hyperthyroidism listed by TCRdb under 2018. Sequencing was carried out with an Illumina HiSeq 2000. For repertoire sequencing, the TCR beta CDR3 regions were amplified from RNA transcripts. HTBI primers and the Qiagen OneStep RT-PCR kit were used in a first-round RT-PCR, which was followed by a second-round multiplex PCR, size selection and purification. TCRdb trimmed the raw reads at Q25, called clones with MiXCR and kept productive beta chains. CDR3 protein duplicates are merged, each entry listing the most common genes and DNA. The sample profile shows 680,000 or so distinct CDR3 sequences; about a fifth of them were found once. The ten largest clones add up to roughly 7.4% of the sample. The sequenced material came from peripheral blood. The receptors here all came from a woman aged 18-29 years with stable Graves' hyperthyroidism. Some clones in this sample may be carry-over from other donors' samples. Donor details come from another sample of the same person, matched by shared clones.

This clonotype was recorded at least ten times. Possible read error: a much larger clone is one base away. The chain links TRBV12-3 or TRBV12-4 to TRBJ2-2; D remains ambiguous. This CDR3 comprises 12 residues. CDR3 nucleotide sequence: TGTGTCAGCAGTCCTTACACCGGGGAGCTGTTTTTT. Translation gives CVSSPYTGELFF.

This clonotype appeared many times. The rearrangement links TRBV29-1 to TRBJ1-2; possibly TRBD1 for D (6 bases). CDR3 length equals 13 residues. Germline CDR1 is SQVTM and CDR2 is ANQGSEA. V dropped 1 base and J dropped 7 bases, with 13 bases sitting between them. The CDR3 coding sequence is TGCAGCGTTGAAGGGCGGGGGGCGCTTGGCTACACCTTC. It encodes CSVEGRGALGYTF. Full variable domain (remainder filled in from reference TRBV29-1 and TRBJ1-2): SAVISQKPSRDICQRGTSLTIQCQVDSQVTMMFWYRQQPGQSLTLIATANQGSEATYESGFVIDKFPISRPNLTFSTLTVSNMSPEDSSIYLCSVEGRGALGYTFGSGTRLTVV.